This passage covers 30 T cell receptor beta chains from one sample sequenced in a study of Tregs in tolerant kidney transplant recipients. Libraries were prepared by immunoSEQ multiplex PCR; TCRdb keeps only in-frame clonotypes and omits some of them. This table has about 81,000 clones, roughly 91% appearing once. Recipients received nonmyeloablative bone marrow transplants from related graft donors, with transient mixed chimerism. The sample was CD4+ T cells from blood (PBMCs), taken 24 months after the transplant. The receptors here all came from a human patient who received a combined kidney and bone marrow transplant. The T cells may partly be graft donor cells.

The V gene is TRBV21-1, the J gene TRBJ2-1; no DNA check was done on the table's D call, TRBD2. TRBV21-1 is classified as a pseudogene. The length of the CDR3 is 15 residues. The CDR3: CASSREGRGGGEQFF. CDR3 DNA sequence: TGTGCCAGCAGCCGGGAGGGGAGGGGCGGGGGTGAGCAGTTCTTC.

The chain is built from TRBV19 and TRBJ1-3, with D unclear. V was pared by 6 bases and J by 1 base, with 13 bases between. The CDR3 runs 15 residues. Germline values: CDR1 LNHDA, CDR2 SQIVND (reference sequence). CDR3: CASRVRRFSGNTIYF. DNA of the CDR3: TGTGCCAGTAGGGTCAGGCGATTTTCTGGAAACACCATATATTTT.

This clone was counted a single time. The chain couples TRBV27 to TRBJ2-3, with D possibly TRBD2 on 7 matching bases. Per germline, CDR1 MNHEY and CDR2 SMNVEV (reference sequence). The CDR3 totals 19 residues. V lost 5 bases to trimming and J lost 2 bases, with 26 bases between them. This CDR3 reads CASSAGASGVRGNTDTQYF. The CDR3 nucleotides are TGTGCCAGCAGTGCGGGGGCGTCCGGGGTTAGAGGGAACACAGATACGCAGTATTTT.

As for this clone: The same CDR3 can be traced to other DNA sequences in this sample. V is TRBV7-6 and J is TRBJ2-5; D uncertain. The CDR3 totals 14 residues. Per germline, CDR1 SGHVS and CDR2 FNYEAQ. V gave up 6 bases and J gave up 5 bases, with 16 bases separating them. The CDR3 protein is CASSLTEPRETQYF. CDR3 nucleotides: TGTGCCAGCAGTCTGACGGAGCCTCGGGAGACCCAGTACTTC.

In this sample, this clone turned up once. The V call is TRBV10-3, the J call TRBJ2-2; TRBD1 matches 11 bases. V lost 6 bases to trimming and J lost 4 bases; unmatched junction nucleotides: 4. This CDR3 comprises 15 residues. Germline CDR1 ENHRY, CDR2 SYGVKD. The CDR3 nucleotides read TGTGCCATCAGACCCGGGACAGGGGGCACCGGGGAGCTGTTTTTT. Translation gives CAIRPGTGGTGELFF.

The CDR3 spells CASRPPGLGYEQYF. The CDR3 DNA reads TGCGCCAGCAGGCCCCCGGGACTCGGGTACGAGCAGTACTTC. The chain couples TRBV5-1 to TRBJ2-7; possibly TRBD2 for D (6 bases). V lost 5 bases and J 4 bases, leaving 16 bases between the germline ends. The CDR3 has 14 amino acids. Looked up from germline, CDR1 is SGHRS and CDR2 is YFSETQ.

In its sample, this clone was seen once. Written as DNA, the CDR3 is TGTGCCAGCAGCCCCGAGCCCTTTAGCAATCAGCCCCAGCATTTT. Its protein product is CASSPEPFSNQPQHF. The chain employs TRBV7-2 and TRBJ1-5; D call uncertain. The CDR3 consists of 15 residues. Germline CDR1 reads SGHTA; CDR2 reads FQGNSA. Trimming removed 5 bases from V and 0 bases from J, with 11 bases in between. The whole variable domain, remainder taken from reference TRBV7-2 and TRBJ1-5, is GAGVSQSPSNKVTEKGKDVELRCDPISGHTALYWYRQSLGQGLEFLIYFQGNSAPDKSGLPSDRFSAERTGGSVSTLTIQRTQQEDSAVYLCASSPEPFSNQPQHFGDGTRLSIL.

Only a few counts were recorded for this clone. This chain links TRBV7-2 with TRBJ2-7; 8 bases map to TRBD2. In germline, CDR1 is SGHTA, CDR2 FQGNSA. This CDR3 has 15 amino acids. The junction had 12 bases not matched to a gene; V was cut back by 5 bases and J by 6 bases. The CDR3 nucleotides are TGTGCCAGCAGCGAGGGGCGGCGGGGGGACTTCGAGCAGTACTTC. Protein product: CASSEGRRGDFEQYF.

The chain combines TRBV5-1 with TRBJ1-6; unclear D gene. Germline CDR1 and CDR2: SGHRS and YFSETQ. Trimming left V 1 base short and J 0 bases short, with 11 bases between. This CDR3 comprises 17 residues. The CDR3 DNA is TGCGCCAGCAGCTTGTTTCCTGGGAGCTCCTATAATTCACCCCTCCACTTT. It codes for CASSLFPGSSYNSPLHF.

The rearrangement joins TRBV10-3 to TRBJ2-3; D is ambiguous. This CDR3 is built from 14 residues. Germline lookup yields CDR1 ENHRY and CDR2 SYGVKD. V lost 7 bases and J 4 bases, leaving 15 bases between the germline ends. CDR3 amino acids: CAITQTAVSDTQYF. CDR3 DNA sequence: TGTGCCATCACCCAAACGGCGGTGTCAGATACGCAGTATTTT.

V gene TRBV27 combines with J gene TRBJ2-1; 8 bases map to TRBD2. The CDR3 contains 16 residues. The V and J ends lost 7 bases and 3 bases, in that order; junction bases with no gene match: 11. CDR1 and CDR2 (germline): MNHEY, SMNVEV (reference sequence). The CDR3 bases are TGTGCCAGCACCCCTCATACGGGGGGGAACTACAATGAGCAGTTCTTC. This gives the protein CASTPHTGGNYNEQFF.

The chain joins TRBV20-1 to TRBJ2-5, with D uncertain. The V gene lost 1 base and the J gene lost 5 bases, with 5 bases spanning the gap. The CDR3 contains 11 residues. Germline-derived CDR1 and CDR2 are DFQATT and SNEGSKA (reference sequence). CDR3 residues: CSARAVETQYF. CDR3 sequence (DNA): TGCAGTGCTAGAGCGGTGGAGACCCAGTACTTC.

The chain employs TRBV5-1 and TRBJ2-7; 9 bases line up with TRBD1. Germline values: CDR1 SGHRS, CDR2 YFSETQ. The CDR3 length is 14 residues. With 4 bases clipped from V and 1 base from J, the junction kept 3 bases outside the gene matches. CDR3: CASSPTGGSYEQYF. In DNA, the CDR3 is TGCGCCAGCAGCCCGACAGGGGGATCCTACGAGCAGTACTTC.

The CDR3 loop reads CASSMTGTGMTGELFF. In nucleotides, the CDR3 is TGTGCCAGTAGTATGACCGGGACAGGGATGACCGGGGAGCTGTTTTTT. The chain couples TRBV19 to TRBJ2-2, with 9 bases that match TRBD1. From germline, CDR1 is LNHDA and CDR2 SQIVND (reference sequence). The CDR3 extends over 16 amino acids. Trimming at V came to 3 bases and at J to 5 bases, leaving 7 bases not matched to a gene.

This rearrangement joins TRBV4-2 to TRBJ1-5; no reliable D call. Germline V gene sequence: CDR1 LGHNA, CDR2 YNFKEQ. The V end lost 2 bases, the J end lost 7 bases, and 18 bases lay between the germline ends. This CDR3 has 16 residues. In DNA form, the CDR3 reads TGTGCCAGCAGCCAACTGCAGGCGCTCCTGCACCAGCCCCAGCATTTT. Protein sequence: CASSQLQALLHQPQHF.

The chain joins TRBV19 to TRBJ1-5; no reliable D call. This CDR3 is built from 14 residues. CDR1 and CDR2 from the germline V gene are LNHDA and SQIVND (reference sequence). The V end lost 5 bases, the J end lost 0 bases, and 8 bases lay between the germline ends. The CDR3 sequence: CASSPRGSNQPQHF. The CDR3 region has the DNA TGTGCCAGTAGTCCGCGGGGTAGCAATCAGCCCCAGCATTTT.

The CDR3 region has the DNA TGTGCCAGCAGCCAAGGTAGCACATGGGTCAATGAGCAGTTCTTC. Amino acid sequence: CASSQGSTWVNEQFF. The rearrangement links TRBV11-2 to TRBJ2-1; no definite D call. Germline V gene sequence: CDR1 SGHAT, CDR2 FQNNGV. The germline V and J ends were trimmed by 5 bases and 6 bases, with 17 bases remaining between them. The CDR3 has 15 amino acids.

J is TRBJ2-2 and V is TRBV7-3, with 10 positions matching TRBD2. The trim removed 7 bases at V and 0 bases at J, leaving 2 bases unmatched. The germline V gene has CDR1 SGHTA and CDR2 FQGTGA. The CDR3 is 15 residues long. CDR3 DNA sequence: TGTGCCAGCAAACTAGCGGGGCCGAACACCGGGGAGCTGTTTTTT. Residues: CASKLAGPNTGELFF.

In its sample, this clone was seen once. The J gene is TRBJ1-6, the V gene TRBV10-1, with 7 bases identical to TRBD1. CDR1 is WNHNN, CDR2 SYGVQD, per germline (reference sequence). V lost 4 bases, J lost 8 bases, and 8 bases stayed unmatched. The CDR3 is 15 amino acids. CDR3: CASSVSGQAHSPLHF. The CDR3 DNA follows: TGCGCCAGCAGTGTATCTGGACAGGCGCATTCACCCCTCCACTTT.

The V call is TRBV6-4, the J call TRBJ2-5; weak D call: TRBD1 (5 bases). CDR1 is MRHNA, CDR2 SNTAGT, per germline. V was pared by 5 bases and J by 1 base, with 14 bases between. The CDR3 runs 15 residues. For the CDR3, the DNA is TGTGCCAGCAGTCACCCCGAACAGGTCCAAGAGACCCAGTACTTC. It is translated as CASSHPEQVQETQYF.

CDR3 bases: TGTGCCAGTAGTATCGGTCTAGCGGGGGGTCCGGGGACCCAGTACTTC. Translating gives CASSIGLAGGPGTQYF. The chain uses TRBV19 and TRBJ2-5; TRBD2 matches 11 bases. Germline V gene data show CDR1 as LNHDA and CDR2 as SQIVND (reference sequence). The CDR3 has 16 residues. J lost 7 bases, V lost 3 bases, and 10 bases had no gene match.

The CDR3 protein is CASSPTGGPYEQYF. CDR3 in DNA: TGCGCCAGCAGCCCGACAGGGGGCCCCTACGAGCAGTACTTC. The J gene is TRBJ2-7, the V gene TRBV5-1, with 10 bases matching TRBD1. With 4 bases clipped from V and 2 bases from J, the junction kept 3 bases outside the gene matches. From germline, CDR1 is SGHRS and CDR2 YFSETQ. CDR3 length equals 14 residues.

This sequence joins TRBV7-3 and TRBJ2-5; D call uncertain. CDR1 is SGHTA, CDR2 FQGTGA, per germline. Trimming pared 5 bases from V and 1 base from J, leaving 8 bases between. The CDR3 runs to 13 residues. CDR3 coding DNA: TGTGCCAGCAGCCGCGTAATCCAAGAGACCCAGTACTTC. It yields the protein CASSRVIQETQYF. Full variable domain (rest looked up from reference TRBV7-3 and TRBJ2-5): GAGVSQTPSNKVTEKGKYVELRCDPISGHTALYWYRQSLGQGPEFLIYFQGTGAADDSGLPNDRFFAVRPEGSVSTLKIQRTERGDSAVYLCASSRVIQETQYFGPGTRLLVL.

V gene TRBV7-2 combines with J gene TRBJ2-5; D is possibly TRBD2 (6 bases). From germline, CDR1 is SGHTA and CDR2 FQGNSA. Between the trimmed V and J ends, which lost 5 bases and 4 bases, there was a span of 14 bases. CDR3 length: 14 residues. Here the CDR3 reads CASSPRRVVETQYF. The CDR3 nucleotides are TGTGCCAGCAGCCCGAGGAGGGTGGTAGAGACCCAGTACTTC.

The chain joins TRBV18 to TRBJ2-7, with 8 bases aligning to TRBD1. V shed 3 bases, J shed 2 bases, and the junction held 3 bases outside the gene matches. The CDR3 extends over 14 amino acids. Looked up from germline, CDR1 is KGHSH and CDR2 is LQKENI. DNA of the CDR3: TGTGCCAGCTCACCTCACAGGGGGGCCTACGAGCAGTACTTC. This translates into CASSPHRGAYEQYF.

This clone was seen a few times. The CDR3 DNA reads as TGTGCCAGTATGTTATGGCCCCACACCGGGGAGCTGTTTTTT. It codes for CASMLWPHTGELFF. The gene calls are TRBV19 and TRBJ2-2; no definite D call. Trimming removed 7 bases at V and 3 bases at J, with 12 bases between. The length of the CDR3 is 14 residues. CDR1 is LNHDA and CDR2 is SQIVND in the germline V gene (reference sequence).

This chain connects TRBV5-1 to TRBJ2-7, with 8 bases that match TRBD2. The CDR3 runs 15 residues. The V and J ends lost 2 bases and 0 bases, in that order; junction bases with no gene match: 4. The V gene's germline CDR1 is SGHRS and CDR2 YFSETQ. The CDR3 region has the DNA TGCGCCAGCAGCTTACAGCGGGGGAGCTCCTACGAGCAGTACTTC. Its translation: CASSLQRGSSYEQYF.

The DNA for the CDR3 is TGTGCCACCAGCAGAGACCAGGACATCTCCGCCGGCTACACCTTC. It specifies CATSRDQDISAGYTF. V usage is TRBV15 and J usage is TRBJ1-2, with D possibly matching TRBD1 (5 bases). V was trimmed by 0 bases and J by 8 bases, leaving 16 bases between them. The CDR3 covers 15 residues. Germline CDR1 reads LNHNV; CDR2 reads YYDKDF (reference sequence).

CDR3 region: CASSQDLAGGTDTQYF. The DNA for the CDR3 is TGCGCCAGCAGCCAAGATCTAGCGGGGGGCACAGATACGCAGTATTTT. The chain links TRBV4-3 to TRBJ2-3, with TRBD2 matching over 10 bases. In germline, CDR1 is LGHNA, CDR2 YSLEER. The CDR3 contains 16 residues. With 0 bases clipped from V and 1 base from J, the junction kept 1 base outside the gene matches.

Written as DNA, the CDR3 is TGTGCCAGTAGTATTAGCGGGAAAAGGTACGAGCAGTACTTC. Translated: CASSISGKRYEQYF. The genes are TRBV19 and TRBJ2-7, with 8 bases that match TRBD2. Germline-derived CDR1 and CDR2 are LNHDA and SQIVND (reference sequence). CDR3 length: 14 residues. V lost 3 bases and J lost 4; bases outside the gene matches: 5.